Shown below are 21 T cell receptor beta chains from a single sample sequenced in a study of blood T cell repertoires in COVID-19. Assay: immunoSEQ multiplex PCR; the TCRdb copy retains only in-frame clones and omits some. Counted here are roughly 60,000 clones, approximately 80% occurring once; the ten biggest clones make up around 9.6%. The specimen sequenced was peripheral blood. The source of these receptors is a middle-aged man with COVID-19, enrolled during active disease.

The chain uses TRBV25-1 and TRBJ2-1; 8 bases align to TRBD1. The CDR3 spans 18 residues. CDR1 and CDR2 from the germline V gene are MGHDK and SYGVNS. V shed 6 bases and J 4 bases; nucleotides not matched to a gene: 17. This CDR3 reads CASSLPTGGRAQYNEQFF. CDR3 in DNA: TGTGCCAGCAGCCTTCCTACAGGGGGTCGGGCCCAATACAATGAGCAGTTCTTC.

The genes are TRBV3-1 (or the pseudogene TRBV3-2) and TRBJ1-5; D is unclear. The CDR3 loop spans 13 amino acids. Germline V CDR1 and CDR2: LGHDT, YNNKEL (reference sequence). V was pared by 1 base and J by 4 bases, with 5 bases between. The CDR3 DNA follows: TGTGCCAGCAGCCAAGGAGGGAATCAGCCCCAGCATTTT. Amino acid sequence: CASSQGGNQPQHF.

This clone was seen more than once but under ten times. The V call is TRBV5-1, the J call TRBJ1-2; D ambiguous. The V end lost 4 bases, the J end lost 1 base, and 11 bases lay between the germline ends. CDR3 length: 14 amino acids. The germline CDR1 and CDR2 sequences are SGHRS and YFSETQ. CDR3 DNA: TGCGCCAGCAGCCCACTCCAGGTTAACTATGGCTACACCTTC. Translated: CASSPLQVNYGYTF.

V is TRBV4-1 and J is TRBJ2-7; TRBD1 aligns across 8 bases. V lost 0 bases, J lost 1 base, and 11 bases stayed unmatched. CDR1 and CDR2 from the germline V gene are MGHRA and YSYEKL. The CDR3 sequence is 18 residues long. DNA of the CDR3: TGCGCCAGCAGCCAAGATAATGTGAGGACAGGGATTTCCTACGAGCAGTACTTC. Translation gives CASSQDNVRTGISYEQYF.

Written as DNA, the CDR3 is TGTGCCAGCAGTCCGCCCACATACGAGCAGTACTTC. It yields the protein CASSPPTYEQYF. The chain carries TRBV28 and TRBJ2-7; D is ambiguous. Germline loops: CDR1 MDHEN, CDR2 SYDVKM. V was clipped by 5 bases and J by 4 bases, with 9 bases between them. The CDR3 has 12 amino acids.

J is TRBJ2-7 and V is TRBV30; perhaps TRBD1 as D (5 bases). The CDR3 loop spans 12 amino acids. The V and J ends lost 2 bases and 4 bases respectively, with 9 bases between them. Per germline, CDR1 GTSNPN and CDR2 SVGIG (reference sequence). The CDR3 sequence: CAWSRGPYEQYF. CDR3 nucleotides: TGTGCCTGGAGTAGGGGTCCGTACGAGCAGTACTTC.

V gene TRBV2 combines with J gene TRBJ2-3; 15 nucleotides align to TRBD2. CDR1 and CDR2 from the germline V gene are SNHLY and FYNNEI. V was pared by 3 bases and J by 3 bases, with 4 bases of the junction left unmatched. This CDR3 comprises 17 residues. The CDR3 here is CASSDGLAGGPTDTQYF. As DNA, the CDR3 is TGTGCCAGCAGTGATGGACTAGCGGGAGGGCCGACAGATACGCAGTATTTT.

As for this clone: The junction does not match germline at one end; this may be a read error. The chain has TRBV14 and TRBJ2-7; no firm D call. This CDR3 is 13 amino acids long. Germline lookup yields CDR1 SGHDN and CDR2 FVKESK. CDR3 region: CASSKELFYEQYF. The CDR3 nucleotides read TGTGCCAGCAGCAAAGAATTATTCTACGAGCAGTACTTC.

The CDR3 nucleotides are TGTGCCCTCAAGCCCTCCCTAGCGGGACCGAACACCGGGGAGCTGTTTTTT. It codes for CALKPSLAGPNTGELFF. This chain uses TRBV10-3 with TRBJ2-2; 9 bases are a match to TRBD2. This CDR3 has 17 residues. Germline V gene data show CDR1 as ENHRY and CDR2 as SYGVKD. Trimming at V came to 11 bases and at J to 0 bases, leaving 13 bases not matched to a gene.

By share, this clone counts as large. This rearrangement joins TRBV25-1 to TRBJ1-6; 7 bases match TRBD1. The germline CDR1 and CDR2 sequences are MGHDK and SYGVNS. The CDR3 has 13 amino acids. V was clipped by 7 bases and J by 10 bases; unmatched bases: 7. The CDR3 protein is CASTTGDGSPLHF. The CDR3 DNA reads TGTGCCAGCACTACAGGGGACGGATCACCCCTCCACTTT. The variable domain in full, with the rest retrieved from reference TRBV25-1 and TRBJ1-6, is EADIYQTPRYLVIGTGKKITLECSQTMGHDKMYWYQQDPGMELHLIHYSYGVNSTEKGDLSSESTVSRIRTEHFPLTLESARPSHTSQYLCASTTGDGSPLHFGNGTRLTVT.

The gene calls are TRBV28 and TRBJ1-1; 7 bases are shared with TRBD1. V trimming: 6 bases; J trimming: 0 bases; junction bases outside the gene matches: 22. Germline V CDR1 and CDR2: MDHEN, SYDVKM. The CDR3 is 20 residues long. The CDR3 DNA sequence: TGTGCCAGCAGCGCTGACAGGGCCGCTTCTTTCCCAGGCATGAACACTGAAGCTTTCTTT. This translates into CASSADRAASFPGMNTEAFF.

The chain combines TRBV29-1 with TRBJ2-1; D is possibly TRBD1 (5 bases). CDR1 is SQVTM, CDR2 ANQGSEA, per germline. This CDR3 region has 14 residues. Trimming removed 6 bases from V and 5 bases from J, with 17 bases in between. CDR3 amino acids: CSVKKGRQNNEQFF. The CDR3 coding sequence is TGCAGCGTGAAAAAGGGGCGGCAAAACAATGAGCAGTTCTTC.

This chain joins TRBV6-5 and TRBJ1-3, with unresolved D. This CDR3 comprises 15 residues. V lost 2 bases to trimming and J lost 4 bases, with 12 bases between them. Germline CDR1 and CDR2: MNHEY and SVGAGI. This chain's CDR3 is CASSYTPGLGNTIYF. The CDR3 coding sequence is TGTGCCAGCAGTTACACTCCGGGGTTAGGAAACACCATATATTTT.

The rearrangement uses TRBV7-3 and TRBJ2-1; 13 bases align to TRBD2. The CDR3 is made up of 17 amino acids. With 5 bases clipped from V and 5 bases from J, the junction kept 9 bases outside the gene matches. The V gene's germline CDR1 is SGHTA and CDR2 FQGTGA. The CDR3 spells CASSPGGLAGKDNEQFF. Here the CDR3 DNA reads TGTGCCAGCAGCCCGGGGGGACTAGCGGGAAAGGACAATGAGCAGTTCTTC.

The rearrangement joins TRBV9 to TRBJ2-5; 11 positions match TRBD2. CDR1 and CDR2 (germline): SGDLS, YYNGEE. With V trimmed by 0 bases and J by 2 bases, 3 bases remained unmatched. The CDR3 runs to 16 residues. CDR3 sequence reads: CASSVVGTSGQETQYF. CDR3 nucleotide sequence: TGTGCCAGCAGCGTAGTTGGGACTAGCGGTCAAGAGACCCAGTACTTC. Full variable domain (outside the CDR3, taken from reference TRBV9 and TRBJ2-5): DSGVTQTPKHLITATGQRVTLRCSPRSGDLSVYWYQQSLDQGLQFLIQYYNGEERAKGNILERFSAQQFPDLHSELNLSSLELGDSALYFCASSVVGTSGQETQYFGPGTRLLVL.

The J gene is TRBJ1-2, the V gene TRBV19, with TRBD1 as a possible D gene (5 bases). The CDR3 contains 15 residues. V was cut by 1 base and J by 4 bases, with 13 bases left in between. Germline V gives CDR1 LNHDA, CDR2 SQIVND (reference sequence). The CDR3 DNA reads TGTGCCAGTAGTATAGGCGGGGGACGGAGCTATGGCTACACCTTC. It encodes CASSIGGGRSYGYTF.

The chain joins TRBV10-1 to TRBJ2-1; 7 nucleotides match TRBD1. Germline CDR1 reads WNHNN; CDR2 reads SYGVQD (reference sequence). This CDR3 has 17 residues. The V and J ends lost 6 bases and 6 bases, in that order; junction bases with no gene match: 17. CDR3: CASSRDPRGNNPNEQFF. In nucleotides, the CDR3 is TGCGCCAGCAGCCGAGACCCCAGGGGGAATAACCCCAATGAGCAGTTCTTC.

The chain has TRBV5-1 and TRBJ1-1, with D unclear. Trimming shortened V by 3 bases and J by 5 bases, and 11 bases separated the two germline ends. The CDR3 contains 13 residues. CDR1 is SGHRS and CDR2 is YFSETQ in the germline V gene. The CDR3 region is CASSSEGWTEAFF. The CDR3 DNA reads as TGCGCCAGCAGCTCCGAGGGATGGACTGAAGCTTTCTTT.

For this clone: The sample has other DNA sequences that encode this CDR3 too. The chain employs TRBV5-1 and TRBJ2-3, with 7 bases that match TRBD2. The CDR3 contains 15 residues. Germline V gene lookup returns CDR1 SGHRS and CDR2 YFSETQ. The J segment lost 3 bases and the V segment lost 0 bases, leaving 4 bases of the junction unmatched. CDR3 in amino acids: CASSLAGGRTDTQYF. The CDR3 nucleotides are TGCGCCAGCAGCTTGGCCGGGGGGAGGACAGATACGCAGTATTTT.

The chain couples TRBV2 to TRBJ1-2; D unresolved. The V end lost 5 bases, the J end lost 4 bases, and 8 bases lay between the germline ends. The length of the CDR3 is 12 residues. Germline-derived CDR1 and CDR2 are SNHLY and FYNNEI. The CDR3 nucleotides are TGTGCCAGCAGTTTTTTATCCTATGGCTACACCTTC. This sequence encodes CASSFLSYGYTF.

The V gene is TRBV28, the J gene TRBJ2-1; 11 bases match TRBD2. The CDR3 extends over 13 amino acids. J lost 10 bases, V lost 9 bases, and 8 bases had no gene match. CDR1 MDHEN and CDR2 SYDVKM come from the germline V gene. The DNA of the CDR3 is TGTGCCAGTCTAGCGGGAGGTAAACCAGAGCAGTTCTTC. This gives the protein CASLAGGKPEQFF.